This TCR beta chain appears in the sequencing data of a study of Ad26.COV2.S vaccination and SARS-CoV-2 variants. Across the whole study: The donor belonged to the COV1001 Ad26.COV2.S trial arm. Doses of Ad26.COV2.S were injected into muscle once or twice, 56 days apart.

The data were produced by immunoSEQ multiplex PCR, yet TCRdb's version contains in-frame clones alone and is incomplete. Of about 680,000 clones in the sample, about 90% are singletons; the top ten hold 1.5%. Treatment noted: some 20 received Ad26.COV2.S at low or high dose, single or two shots; roughly five received placebo; per-sample allocation not given. The samples date from day 63 after the first vaccine or placebo injection. Germline CDR1 SGHAT, CDR2 FQDESV (reference sequence). The length of the CDR3 is 16 residues. V was cut by 0 bases and J by 7 bases, with 13 bases left in between. The TCR comes from a person between 18 and 60 years old who received the Ad26.COV2.S COVID-19 vaccine or a placebo. The sequences come from peripheral blood, collected in a trial of Ad26.COV2.S vaccine versus placebo. The gene calls are TRBV11-1 and TRBJ2-6; a possible D gene is TRBD1 (6 bases). The CDR3: CASSLALQGRANVLTF. CDR3 DNA sequence: TGTGCCAGCAGCTTAGCCCTTCAGGGGAGAGCCAACGTCCTGACTTTC.